A selection of T cell receptor beta chains follows, all from one sample in a study of T-cell memory formation after mild COVID-19. TCRdb re-analysed the 5' RACE reads in MiXCR, keeping a single row per CDR3 protein. Among some 490,000 distinct CDR3 sequences listed, 15% to 20% were seen once. What was sequenced was PBMCs or a T cell subset sorted from them (not recorded which). Every receptor here comes from an adult woman who had mild COVID-19 (a few samples of this study predate the infection). Cell type and time point are not known. Both conserved end residues are part of each CDR3. D genes are given only for firm matches. Size is omitted from some rows. Given values are once, few, many or a class for expanded clones.

D: .
length: 13
V: TRBV7-2
J: TRBJ2-1
size: .
DNA: TGTGCCAGCAAGGACTACCTGAGAGAGGAGCAGTTCTTC
CDR3: CASKDYLREEQFF

D: TRBD2
length: 15
V: TRBV29-1
J: TRBJ2-1
size: .
DNA: TGCAGCGTTGCCCGGGACTACACCGCCTACAATGAGCAGTTCTTC
CDR3: CSVARDYTAYNEQFF

D: .
length: 14
V: TRBV24-1
J: TRBJ2-3
size: few
DNA: TGTGCCACCAGTGGCGGAGACCCCACAGATACGCAGTATTTT
CDR3: CATSGGDPTDTQYF

D: TRBD1
length: 11
V: TRBV6-1
J: TRBJ1-1
size: few
DNA: TGTGCCAGCAGTGAAGGGTACAGGGGGACCTTT
CDR3: CASSEGYRGTF

D: .
length: 15
V: TRBV7-9
J: TRBJ2-1
size: few
DNA: TGTGCCAGCAGCTTAGCGCGGCTAGCACCAAATGAGCAGTTCTTC
CDR3: CASSLARLAPNEQFF

D: TRBD2
length: 15
V: TRBV5-6
J: TRBJ2-1
size: .
DNA: TGTGCCAGCAGGACAACTAGCGGATTTCACAATGAGCAGTTCTTC
CDR3: CASRTTSGFHNEQFF

D: TRBD2
length: 15
V: TRBV4-2
J: TRBJ2-5
size: few
DNA: TGTGCCAGCAGCCAAGATGGACTAGTAACGGAGACCCAGTACTTC
CDR3: CASSQDGLVTETQYF

D: TRBD2
length: 16
V: TRBV28
J: TRBJ2-2
size: .
DNA: TGTGCCAGCACCCAGCGGGGGGGGACGAACACCGGGGAGCTGTTTTTT
CDR3: CASTQRGGTNTGELFF

D: .
length: 12
V: TRBV7-2
J: TRBJ2-2
size: .
DNA: TGTGCCAGCAGCCCAGCCCCCGGGGAGCTGTTTTTT
CDR3: CASSPAPGELFF

D: .
length: 16
V: TRBV18
J: TRBJ2-6
size: few
DNA: TGTGCCAGCTCAAACCCGACACGGTATGGGGCCAACGTCCTGACTTTC
CDR3: CASSNPTRYGANVLTF

D: .
length: 15
V: TRBV7-8
J: TRBJ2-7
size: few
DNA: TGTGCCAGCAGCTTAGACAGCACCCTCTCCTACGAGCAGTACTTC
CDR3: CASSLDSTLSYEQYF

D: TRBD1
length: 16
V: TRBV12-3/TRBV12-4
J: TRBJ1-1
size: many
DNA: TGTGCCAGCAGCCCTCGGACAGGAATATTGAACACTGAAGCTTTCTTT
CDR3: CASSPRTGILNTEAFF

D: .
length: 12
V: TRBV19
J: TRBJ1-2
size: .
DNA: TGTGCCAGTAGTATACAGGGGTACGGCTACACCTTC
CDR3: CASSIQGYGYTF

D: .
length: 11
V: TRBV20-1
J: TRBJ2-1
size: many
DNA: TGCAGTGCTGCAGACCCCAGTCAGCAGTTCTTC
CDR3: CSAADPSQQFF